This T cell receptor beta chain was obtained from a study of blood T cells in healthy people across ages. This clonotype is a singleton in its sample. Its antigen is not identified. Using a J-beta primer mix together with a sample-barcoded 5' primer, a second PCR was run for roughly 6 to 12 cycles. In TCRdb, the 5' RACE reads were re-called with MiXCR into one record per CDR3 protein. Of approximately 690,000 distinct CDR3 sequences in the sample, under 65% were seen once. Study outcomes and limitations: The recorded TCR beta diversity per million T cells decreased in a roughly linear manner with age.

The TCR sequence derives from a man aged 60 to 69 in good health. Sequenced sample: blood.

The CDR3 DNA reads TGTGCCAGCAGCTCCCCCCGGGACGGTGCTAACTATGGCTACACCTTC. It is translated as CASSSPRDGANYGYTF. The chain is built from TRBV6-5 and TRBJ1-2, with a weak D call TRBD1 (5 bases). Germline loops: CDR1 MNHEY, CDR2 SVGAGI. The ends were cut back, 6 bases at V and 0 bases at J, with 17 bases in the middle. The CDR3 consists of 16 residues.